This T cell receptor beta chain comes out of a study of cytomegalovirus exposure and HLA in healthy donors. As concerns this clone: Its target is unknown.

Vbeta (60) and Jbeta (13) primers were used in the PCR. This table comes from immunoSEQ multiplex PCR, and its TCRdb copy is limited to in-frame clones, with some not included. The table includes around 120,000 clones, about 74% detected once. Study-wide findings and caveats: A later analysis revealed that TCR association rates differed between HLA loci, peaking at DRB1 and bottoming out at HLA-C.

Germline CDR1 reads SGHNT; CDR2 reads YENEEA. The CDR3 is made up of 17 amino acids. V gave up 4 bases and J gave up 5 bases; unmatched junction bases: 7. The sample was PBMCs. The chain recombines TRBV11-3 with TRBJ2-1, with 14 bases aligning to TRBD2. This receptor was taken from a female donor in good health and CMV-seropositive. The CDR3, as DNA: TGTGCCAGCAGCTCCGGACTAGCGGGGGGTATTAACAATGAGCAGTTCTTC. Protein sequence: CASSSGLAGGINNEQFF.